This T cell receptor beta chain comes out of a study of T cells expressing NK-cell markers. TCRdb reprocessed the 5' RACE reads; each CDR3 protein has one entry and no DNA is given. The listing contains about 460,000 distinct CDR3 sequences. The CDR3 length is 14 residues. CDR1 is SQVTM, CDR2 ANQGSEA, per germline. Sequencing input: blood T cells: a sorted CD56 or NKG2C T cell subset, CD4+ or CD8+ T cells, or bulk PBMC T cells (not recorded which). The sequence came from a woman aged 50 to 65 in good health. The chain carries TRBV29-1 and TRBJ1-1; TCRdb's D gene call, TRBD1, goes unchecked for lack of DNA. This CDR3 is CSVRTGLMNTEAFF.